This T cell receptor beta chain was identified during a study of shared clonotypes between healthy human individuals. Study-wide background: A couple of female and a few male donors aged 18 to 49 were enrolled.

The CDR3 sequence is 16 residues long. Germline CDR1 SEHNR, CDR2 FQNEAQ (reference sequence). Trimming took off 5 bases at V and 7 bases at J, with 18 bases between the two ends. All donors were Caucasian adults living in Nashville, Tennessee. Each subset's genomic DNA was split evenly across several immunoSEQ plates. The repertoire was sequenced with immunoSEQ multiplex PCR; TCRdb's copy has only in-frame clones and lacks some. The sample shows more than 2 million clones, 95% of them seen only once. V is TRBV7-9 and J is TRBJ1-6; D perhaps matches TRBD1 (6 bases). Sequences were obtained from naive CD4+ T cells sorted from blood. Subset: CD45RA+ positively selected. This clonotype originated in a young man in good health. The CDR3 region is CASSMVRGPGNSPLHF. DNA of the CDR3: TGTGCCAGCAGCATGGTCAGGGGCCCCGGGAATTCACCCCTCCACTTT.